This T cell receptor beta chain was found in a study of blood T cells in healthy people across ages. For the second PCR, which ran for about 6 to 11 cycles, a sample-barcoded 5' primer and a J-beta primer mix were used. TCRdb passed the 5' RACE reads through MiXCR, listing each CDR3 protein once. This sample carries around 820,000 distinct CDR3 sequences, 20% to 25% of them seen once, and the ten largest clones take under 4.5%. Researchers report isolating at least 6 million PBMCs per sample. V lost 1 base to trimming and J lost 1 base, with 7 bases between them. CDR1 MDHEN and CDR2 SYDVKM come from the germline V gene. This CDR3 is 14 amino acids long. The sample also formed part of further work on T cells of mothers and their children.

Material: blood. The chain joins TRBV28 to TRBJ2-5; tentative D call: TRBD2 (5 bases). This clonotype originated in a boy between 10 and 17 years old in good health. This CDR3 reads CASSLFTSQETQYF. CDR3 in DNA: TGTGCCAGCAGTTTATTCACTAGCCAAGAGACCCAGTACTTC.